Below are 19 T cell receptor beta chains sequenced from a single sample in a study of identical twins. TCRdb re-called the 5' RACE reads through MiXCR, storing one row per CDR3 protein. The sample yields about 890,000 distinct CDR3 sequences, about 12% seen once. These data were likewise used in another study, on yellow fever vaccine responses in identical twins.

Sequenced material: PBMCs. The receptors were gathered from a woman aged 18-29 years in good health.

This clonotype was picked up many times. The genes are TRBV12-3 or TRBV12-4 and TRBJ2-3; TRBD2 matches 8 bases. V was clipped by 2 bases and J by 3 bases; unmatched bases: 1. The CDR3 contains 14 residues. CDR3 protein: CASSLRGGTDTQYF. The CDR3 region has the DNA TGTGCCAGCAGTTTACGGGGGGGGACAGATACGCAGTATTTT.

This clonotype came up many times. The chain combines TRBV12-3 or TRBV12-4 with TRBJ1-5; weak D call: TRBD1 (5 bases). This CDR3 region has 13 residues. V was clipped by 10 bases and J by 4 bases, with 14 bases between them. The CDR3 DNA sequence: TGTGCCACCACGGCCAGGGCGAATCAGCCCCAGCATTTT. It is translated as CATTARANQPQHF.

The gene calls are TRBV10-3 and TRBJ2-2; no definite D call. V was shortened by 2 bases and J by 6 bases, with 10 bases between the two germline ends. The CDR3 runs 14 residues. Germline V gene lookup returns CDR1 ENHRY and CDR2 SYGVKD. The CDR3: CAISEIGSAGELFF. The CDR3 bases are TGTGCCATCAGTGAGATAGGTTCGGCCGGGGAGCTGTTTTTT.

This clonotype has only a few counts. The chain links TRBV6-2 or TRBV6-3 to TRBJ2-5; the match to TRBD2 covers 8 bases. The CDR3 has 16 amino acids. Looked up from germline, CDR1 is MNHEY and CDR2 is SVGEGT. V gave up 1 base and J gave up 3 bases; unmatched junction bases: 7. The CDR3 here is CASSYYRAGEKETQYF. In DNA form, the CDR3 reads TGTGCCAGCAGTTACTATCGAGCGGGGGAGAAAGAGACCCAGTACTTC.

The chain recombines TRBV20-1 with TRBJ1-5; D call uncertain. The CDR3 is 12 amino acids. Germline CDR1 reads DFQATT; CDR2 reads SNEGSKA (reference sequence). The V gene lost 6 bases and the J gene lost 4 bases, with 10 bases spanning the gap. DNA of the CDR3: TGCAGTGCCCACGAGGGTAATCAGCCCCAGCATTTT. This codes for CSAHEGNQPQHF.

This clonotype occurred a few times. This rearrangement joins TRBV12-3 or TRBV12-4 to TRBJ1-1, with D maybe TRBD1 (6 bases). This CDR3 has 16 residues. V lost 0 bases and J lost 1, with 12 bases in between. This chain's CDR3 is CASSLAPRQANTEAFF. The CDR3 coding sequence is TGTGCCAGCAGTTTAGCGCCCAGACAGGCGAACACTGAAGCTTTCTTT.

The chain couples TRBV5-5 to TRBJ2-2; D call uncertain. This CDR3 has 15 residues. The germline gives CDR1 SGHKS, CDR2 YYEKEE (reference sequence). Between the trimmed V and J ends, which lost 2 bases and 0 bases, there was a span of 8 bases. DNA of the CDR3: TGTGCCAGCAGCTTTATTGATCCGAACACCGGGGAGCTGTTTTTT. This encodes CASSFIDPNTGELFF.

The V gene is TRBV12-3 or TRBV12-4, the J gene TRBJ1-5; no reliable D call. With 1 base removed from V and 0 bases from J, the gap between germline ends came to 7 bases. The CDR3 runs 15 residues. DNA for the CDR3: TGTGCCAGCAGTTTAGGGTTCGGTAGCAATCAGCCCCAGCATTTT. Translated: CASSLGFGSNQPQHF.

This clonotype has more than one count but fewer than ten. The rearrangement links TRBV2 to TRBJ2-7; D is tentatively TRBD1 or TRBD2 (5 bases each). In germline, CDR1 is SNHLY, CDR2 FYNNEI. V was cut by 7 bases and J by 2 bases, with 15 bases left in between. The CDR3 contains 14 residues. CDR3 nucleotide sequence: TGTGCCAGCAACTCCGGGACGGGCACCTACGAGCAGTACTTC. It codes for CASNSGTGTYEQYF. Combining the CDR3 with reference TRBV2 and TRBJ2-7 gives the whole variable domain EPEVTQTPSHQVTQMGQEVILRCVPISNHLYFYWYRQILGQKVEFLVSFYNNEISEKSEIFDDQFSVERPDGSNFTLKIRSTKLEDSAMYFCASNSGTGTYEQYFGPGTRLTVT.

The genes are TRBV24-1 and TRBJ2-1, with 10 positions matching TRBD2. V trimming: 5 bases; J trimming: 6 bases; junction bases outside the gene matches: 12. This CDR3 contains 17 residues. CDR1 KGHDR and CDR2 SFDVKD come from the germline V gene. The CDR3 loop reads CATSGQTAGGPGNEQFF. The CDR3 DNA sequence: TGTGCCACCAGTGGACAGACAGCGGGAGGGCCAGGCAATGAGCAGTTCTTC.

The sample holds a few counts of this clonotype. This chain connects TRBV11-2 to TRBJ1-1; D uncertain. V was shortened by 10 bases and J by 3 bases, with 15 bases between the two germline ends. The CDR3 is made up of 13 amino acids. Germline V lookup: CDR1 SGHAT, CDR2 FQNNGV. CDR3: CATHRLADTEAFF. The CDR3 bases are TGTGCCACCCATCGGTTGGCAGACACTGAAGCTTTCTTT.

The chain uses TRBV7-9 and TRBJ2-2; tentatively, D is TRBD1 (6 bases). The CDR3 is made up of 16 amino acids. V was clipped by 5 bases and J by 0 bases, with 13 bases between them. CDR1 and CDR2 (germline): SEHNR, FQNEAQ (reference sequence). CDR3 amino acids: CASSPQTGSNTGELFF. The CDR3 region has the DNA TGTGCCAGCAGCCCCCAAACAGGGTCGAACACCGGGGAGCTGTTTTTT.

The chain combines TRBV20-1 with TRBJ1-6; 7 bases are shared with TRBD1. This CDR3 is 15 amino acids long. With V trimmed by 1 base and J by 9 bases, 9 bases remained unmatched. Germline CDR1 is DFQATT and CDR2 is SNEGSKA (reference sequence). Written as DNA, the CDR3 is TGCAGTGCTAGAGGCACAGGGGCGCGAACTTCACCCCTCCACTTT. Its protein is CSARGTGARTSPLHF.

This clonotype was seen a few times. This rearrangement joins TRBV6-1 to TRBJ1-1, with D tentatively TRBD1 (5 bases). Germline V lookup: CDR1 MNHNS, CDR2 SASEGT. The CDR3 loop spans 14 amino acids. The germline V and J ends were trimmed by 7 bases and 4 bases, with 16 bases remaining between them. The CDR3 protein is CASTLGPLSTEAFF. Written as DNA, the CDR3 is TGTGCCAGCACCCTGGGACCTCTGAGCACTGAAGCTTTCTTT.

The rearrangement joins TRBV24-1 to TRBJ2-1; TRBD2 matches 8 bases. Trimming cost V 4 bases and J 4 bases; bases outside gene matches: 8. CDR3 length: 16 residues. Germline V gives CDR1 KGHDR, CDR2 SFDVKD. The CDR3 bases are TGTGCCACCAGTGACCCGGGAATAGCGGGGTACAATGAGCAGTTCTTC. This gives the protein CATSDPGIAGYNEQFF.

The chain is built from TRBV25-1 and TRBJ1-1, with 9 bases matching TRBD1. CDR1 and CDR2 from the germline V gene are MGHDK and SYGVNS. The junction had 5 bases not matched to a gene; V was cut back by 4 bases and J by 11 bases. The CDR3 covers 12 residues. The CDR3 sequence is CASSGDRDYAFF. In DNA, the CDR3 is TGTGCCAGCAGTGGGGACAGGGACTATGCTTTCTTT. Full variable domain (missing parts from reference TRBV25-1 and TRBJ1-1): EADIYQTPRYLVIGTGKKITLECSQTMGHDKMYWYQQDPGMELHLIHYSYGVNSTEKGDLSSESTVSRIRTEHFPLTLESARPSHTSQYLCASSGDRDYAFFGQGTRLTVV.

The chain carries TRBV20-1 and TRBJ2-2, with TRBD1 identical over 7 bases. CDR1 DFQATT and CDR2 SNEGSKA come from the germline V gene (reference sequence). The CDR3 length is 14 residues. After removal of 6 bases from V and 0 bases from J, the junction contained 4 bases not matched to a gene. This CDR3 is CSAQGTANTGELFF. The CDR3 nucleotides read TGCAGTGCACAAGGGACAGCGAACACCGGGGAGCTGTTTTTT.

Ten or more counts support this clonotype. The CDR3 DNA sequence: TGTGCCAGCAGCAAGGAATGGCGGACTGAAGCTTTCTTT. It yields the protein CASSKEWRTEAFF. The rearrangement links TRBV11-2 to TRBJ1-1, with D unresolved. V was trimmed by 5 bases and J by 5 bases, leaving 12 bases between them. This CDR3 comprises 13 residues. The germline V gene has CDR1 SGHAT and CDR2 FQNNGV.

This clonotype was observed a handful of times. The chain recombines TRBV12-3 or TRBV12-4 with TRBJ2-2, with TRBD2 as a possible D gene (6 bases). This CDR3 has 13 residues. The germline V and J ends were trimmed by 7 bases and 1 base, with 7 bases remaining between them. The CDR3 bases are TGTGCCAGCATGCGGGGGAACACCGGGGAGCTGTTTTTT. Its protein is CASMRGNTGELFF.